What follows are 32 T cell receptor beta chains derived from one specimen sequenced in a study of tumor-infiltrating lymphocytes in localized non-small cell lung cancer. Repertoires were generated with immunoSEQ multiplex PCR, while TCRdb's copy carries only in-frame clones and drops some. The repertoire holds 5,000 to 6,500 clones, with roughly 70% as singletons. Material for sequencing was uninvolved lung tissue not adjacent to the tumor. These receptors originate from a human donor with non-small cell lung cancer.

This chain connects TRBV27 to TRBJ2-7; a possible D gene is TRBD2 (6 bases). CDR1 is MNHEY, CDR2 SMNVEV, per germline (reference sequence). Trimming stripped 6 bases from V and 6 bases from J, with 21 bases between. CDR3 length: 15 residues. The CDR3 protein is CASSGGLEGRGEQYF. In DNA, the CDR3 is TGTGCCAGCAGCGGGGGTCTAGAGGGACGCGGCGAGCAGTACTTC.

In the case of this clone: Other nucleotide sequences in the sample specify the same CDR3. This chain uses TRBV29-1 with TRBJ1-1, with D maybe TRBD1 (5 bases). The germline V and J ends were trimmed by 6 bases and 0 bases, with 8 bases remaining between them. The V gene's germline CDR1 is SQVTM and CDR2 ANQGSEA. This CDR3 comprises 12 residues. CDR3 sequence: CSVTGMNTEAFF. CDR3 DNA sequence: TGCAGCGTCACAGGTATGAACACTGAAGCTTTCTTT.

The chain uses TRBV30 and TRBJ1-1, with D unclear. CDR3 length: 11 amino acids. Germline-derived CDR1 and CDR2 are GTSNPN and SVGIG (reference sequence). V lost 7 bases and J lost 1, with 7 bases in between. The CDR3 DNA sequence: TGTGCCTCAAGGGAGAACACTGAAGCTTTCTTT. Encoded protein: CASRENTEAFF.

The chain joins TRBV29-1 to TRBJ2-1, with 13 bases identical to TRBD2. V was clipped by 5 bases and J by 5 bases; unmatched bases: 6. Germline assignment: CDR1 SQVTM and CDR2 ANQGSEA. This CDR3 spans 15 amino acids. The CDR3 region is CSVLLGLAGHNEQFF. CDR3 bases: TGCAGCGTTTTGTTGGGACTAGCGGGACACAATGAGCAGTTCTTC.

The V gene is TRBV30, the J gene TRBJ1-2; maybe TRBD1 (6 bases). Germline CDR1 is GTSNPN and CDR2 is SVGIG (reference sequence). V gave up 1 base and J gave up 0 bases, with 12 bases separating them. This CDR3 has 15 amino acids. The CDR3 DNA is TGTGCCTGGAGTGAATCGGCAGGGGCTAACTATGGCTACACCTTC. As protein: CAWSESAGANYGYTF.

This chain links TRBV29-1 with TRBJ2-1; D not certain. This CDR3 is 12 amino acids long. Germline CDR1 is SQVTM and CDR2 is ANQGSEA. V was clipped by 5 bases and J by 3 bases, with 8 bases between them. CDR3 sequence reads: CSVRSDYNEQFF. CDR3 nucleotide sequence: TGCAGCGTTAGGAGCGACTACAATGAGCAGTTCTTC.

This chain links TRBV5-1 with TRBJ2-7, with 9 bases lining up with TRBD2. Germline V lookup: CDR1 SGHRS, CDR2 YFSETQ. The CDR3 spans 15 residues. V lost 0 bases to trimming and J lost 5 bases; unmatched junction nucleotides: 6. The CDR3: CASSLGLAEGHEQYF. The DNA of the CDR3 is TGCGCCAGCAGCTTGGGACTAGCGGAAGGGCACGAGCAGTACTTC.

This clone was seen only a few times. The V call is TRBV9, the J call TRBJ2-1, with a tentative D call TRBD1 (6 bases). CDR1 is SGDLS and CDR2 is YYNGEE in the germline V gene. The V and J ends lost 0 bases and 7 bases respectively, with 14 bases between them. CDR3 length: 15 residues. The CDR3 DNA is TGTGCCAGCAGCGTAGGGGACATTGGCGGGAATGAGCAGTTCTTC. This sequence encodes CASSVGDIGGNEQFF. Full variable domain (rest looked up from reference TRBV9 and TRBJ2-1): DSGVTQTPKHLITATGQRVTLRCSPRSGDLSVYWYQQSLDQGLQFLIQYYNGEERAKGNILERFSAQQFPDLHSELNLSSLELGDSALYFCASSVGDIGGNEQFFGPGTRLTVL.

The chain uses TRBV15 and TRBJ2-7; the D call may be TRBD1 or TRBD2 (5 bases each). Germline V gene lookup returns CDR1 LNHNV and CDR2 YYDKDF (reference sequence). The CDR3 consists of 15 residues. V dropped 3 bases and J dropped 0 bases, with 12 bases sitting between them. The DNA for the CDR3 is TGTGCCACCAGCAGGGGACGTACCATCTCCTACGAGCAGTACTTC. Residues: CATSRGRTISYEQYF. The full variable domain, in which reference TRBV15 and TRBJ2-7 provide the parts outside the CDR3, is DAMVIQNPRYQVTQFGKPVTLSCSQTLNHNVMYWYQQKSSQAPKLLFHYYDKDFNNEADTPDNFQSRRPNTSFCFLDIRSPGLGDTAMYLCATSRGRTISYEQYFGPGTRLTVT.

The chain carries TRBV5-1 and TRBJ2-5; D unresolved. The V gene's germline CDR1 is SGHRS and CDR2 YFSETQ. The V gene lost 2 bases and the J gene lost 7 bases, with 12 bases spanning the gap. This CDR3 contains 13 residues. The CDR3 sequence is CASSLKEPGTQYF. The DNA of the CDR3 is TGCGCCAGCAGCTTAAAGGAGCCGGGGACCCAGTACTTC.

The rearrangement joins TRBV6-5 to TRBJ2-7, with D tentatively TRBD2 (6 bases). The germline V gene encodes CDR1 MNHEY and CDR2 SVGAGI. This CDR3 is built from 15 residues. Trimming took 2 bases from V and 1 from J, leaving 12 bases between them. CDR3 loop: CASSYQGLFSYEQYF. CDR3 bases: TGTGCCAGCAGTTACCAGGGACTGTTTTCCTACGAGCAGTACTTC.

This clone was observed a few times. This chain links TRBV10-3 with TRBJ2-2, with D perhaps matching TRBD2 (5 bases). Deletions cut 6 bases from V and 2 bases from J, with 16 bases between. The CDR3 spans 16 residues. Germline lookup yields CDR1 ENHRY and CDR2 SYGVKD. This chain's CDR3 is CAIRRTEAANTGELFF. CDR3 nucleotides: TGTGCCATCAGACGGACTGAGGCGGCCAACACCGGGGAGCTGTTTTTT.

The chain couples TRBV11-3 to TRBJ2-3; 7 bases line up with TRBD2. The CDR3 covers 14 residues. Germline CDR1 is SGHNT and CDR2 is YENEEA. V lost 2 bases, J lost 6 bases, and 5 bases stayed unmatched. The CDR3 coding sequence is TGTGCCAGCAGCTTAACGGGAGGTGGCGATACGCAGTATTTT. It yields the protein CASSLTGGGDTQYF.

By proportion, this clone is medium-sized. This chain connects TRBV5-1 to TRBJ2-7; D tentatively fits TRBD1 or TRBD2 (5 bases each). Germline CDR1 reads SGHRS; CDR2 reads YFSETQ. V was trimmed by 0 bases and J by 1 base, leaving 8 bases between them. This CDR3 spans 14 amino acids. CDR3 DNA: TGCGCCAGCAGCTTGGACAGGACTTCCTACGAGCAGTACTTC. Amino acids: CASSLDRTSYEQYF.

This clone is categorized as large (0.1 to 1%). The genes are TRBV27 and TRBJ1-5, with D possibly being TRBD1 (6 bases). The CDR3 sequence is 12 residues long. V was cut by 5 bases and J by 13 bases, with 15 bases left in between. Germline CDR1 is MNHEY and CDR2 is SMNVEV (reference sequence). The CDR3 DNA sequence: TGTGCCAGCAGTCCTTACGGGGGGGCACAGCATTTT. Protein: CASSPYGGAQHF.

CDR3 region: CASSLTSEQYF. CDR3 nucleotides: TGTGCCAGCAGCTTAACGTCCGAGCAGTACTTC. This chain uses TRBV11-2 with TRBJ2-7, with unresolved D. Germline CDR1 is SGHAT and CDR2 is FQNNGV. The V end lost 2 bases, the J end lost 6 bases, and 5 bases lay between the germline ends. This CDR3 spans 11 amino acids.

The chain recombines TRBV28 with TRBJ2-3, with 9 bases aligning to TRBD2. The CDR3 runs 14 residues. Looked up from germline, CDR1 is MDHEN and CDR2 is SYDVKM. V lost 7 bases and J lost 2; bases outside the gene matches: 4. This chain's CDR3 is CASKGGRVTDTQYF. In DNA, the CDR3 is TGTGCCAGCAAGGGCGGGAGGGTCACAGATACGCAGTATTTT.

There are a few counts of this clone. This chain links TRBV6-1 with TRBJ2-7, with TRBD1 matching 7 bases. The V gene's germline CDR1 is MNHNS and CDR2 SASEGT. The trim removed 4 bases at V and 12 bases at J, leaving 6 bases unmatched. CDR3 length: 11 amino acids. Here the CDR3 DNA reads TGTGCCAGCAGTGGCCCGACAGGGCGGTACTTC. Its translation: CASSGPTGRYF.

The J gene is TRBJ2-5, the V gene TRBV2; D is possibly TRBD2 (5 bases). Germline loops: CDR1 SNHLY, CDR2 FYNNEI. The CDR3 contains 13 residues. V lost 5 bases to trimming and J lost 5 bases, with 12 bases between them. The CDR3 nucleotides read TGTGCCAGCAGTTGGACTGTCTCGGAGACCCAGTACTTC. Translated: CASSWTVSETQYF.

The genes are TRBV5-6 and TRBJ1-3; maybe TRBD1 (6 bases). CDR1 is SGHDT and CDR2 is YYEEEE in the germline V gene. CDR3 length equals 17 residues. Trimming removed 1 base from V and 2 bases from J, with 16 bases in between. The chain's CDR3 is CASSLYQGLITGNTIYF. In DNA, the CDR3 is TGTGCCAGCAGCTTGTATCAGGGGCTTATAACTGGAAACACCATATATTTT.

The chain joins TRBV25-1 to TRBJ2-2, with no clear D. Per germline, CDR1 MGHDK and CDR2 SYGVNS. The CDR3 is 11 amino acids. V lost 6 bases and J 6 bases, leaving 5 bases between the germline ends. Here the CDR3 DNA reads TGTGCCAGCAGCGTGGCCGGGGAGCTGTTTTTT. It yields the protein CASSVAGELFF.

The chain combines TRBV27 with TRBJ2-7; D is possibly TRBD1 (5 bases). The germline gives CDR1 MNHEY, CDR2 SMNVEV (reference sequence). CDR3 size: 16 residues. Trimming took off 3 bases at V and 1 base at J, with 16 bases between the two ends. In DNA, the CDR3 is TGTGCCAGCAGTTTTCCGCTCAGGGTCCAGTCCTACGAGCAGTACTTC. This codes for CASSFPLRVQSYEQYF.

The chain joins TRBV9 to TRBJ1-5; D may be TRBD1 (5 bases). CDR3 size: 15 residues. From germline, CDR1 is SGDLS and CDR2 YYNGEE. With 4 bases removed from V and 8 bases from J, the gap between germline ends came to 19 bases. In DNA form, the CDR3 reads TGTGCCAGCAGCTTAGGGCAGGGAAGAGGAGAGCCCCAGCATTTT. This gives the protein CASSLGQGRGEPQHF.

By proportion, this clone is medium-sized (0.01 to 0.1%). The chain couples TRBV28 to TRBJ2-5, with 8 bases identical to TRBD2. Germline CDR1 and CDR2: MDHEN and SYDVKM. There are 15 residues in the CDR3. CDR3: CAVRRLAGLAETQYF. The CDR3, as DNA: TGTGCGGTGCGACGCCTAGCGGGTCTCGCAGAGACCCAGTACTTC.

The chain carries TRBV30 and TRBJ1-2, with TRBD1 as a possible D gene (6 bases). The germline V gene has CDR1 GTSNPN and CDR2 SVGIG (reference sequence). V shed 1 base and J shed 5 bases, with 14 bases lying between them. The CDR3 runs to 14 residues. This CDR3 is CAWSGGGGRYGYTF. CDR3 sequence (DNA): TGTGCCTGGAGTGGTGGAGGGGGACGGTATGGCTACACCTTC. Together with reference TRBV30 and TRBJ1-2, the CDR3 gives the full variable domain: SQTIHQWPATLVQPVGSPLSLECTVEGTSNPNLYWYRQAAGRGLQLLFYSVGIGQISSEVPQNLSASRPQDRQFILSSKKLLLSDSGFYLCAWSGGGGRYGYTFGSGTRLTVV.

This chain connects TRBV30 to TRBJ2-1; D uncertain. The CDR3 sequence is 18 residues long. CDR1 is GTSNPN and CDR2 is SVGIG in the germline V gene (reference sequence). V was shortened by 2 bases and J by 0 bases, with 20 bases between the two germline ends. Here the CDR3 reads CAWSLYPFGTYSYNEQFF. CDR3 coding DNA: TGTGCCTGGAGTTTGTACCCTTTTGGAACTTACTCCTACAATGAGCAGTTCTTC. The variable domain in full, completed from reference TRBV30 and TRBJ2-1, reads SQTIHQWPATLVQPVGSPLSLECTVEGTSNPNLYWYRQAAGRGLQLLFYSVGIGQISSEVPQNLSASRPQDRQFILSSKKLLLSDSGFYLCAWSLYPFGTYSYNEQFFGPGTRLTVL.

Notes on this clone: This may come from a read error, since a much larger clone is one base off. V gene TRBV9 combines with J gene TRBJ2-5; possibly TRBD1 for D (6 bases). TRBJ2-7 matches the DNA end more closely, so the J call is doubtful. The CDR3 is 14 amino acids. Germline values: CDR1 SGDLS, CDR2 YYNGEE. As DNA, the CDR3 is TGTGCCAGCAGCGTAGGTCAGGGGACCTACGAGCAGTACTTC. Protein: CASSVGQGTYEQYF.

V usage is TRBV4-2 and J usage is TRBJ2-1; the match to TRBD2 covers 10 bases. Germline V gene data show CDR1 as LGHNA and CDR2 as YNFKEQ. V lost 4 bases to trimming and J lost 3 bases; unmatched junction nucleotides: 3. The CDR3 is 15 amino acids. CDR3 DNA: TGTGCCAGCAGCCTTGCTAGCGGGGGCTACAATGAGCAGTTCTTC. The encoded protein is CASSLASGGYNEQFF.

This sequence joins TRBV5-4 and TRBJ2-5; D gene uncertain. The germline gives CDR1 SGHNT, CDR2 YYREEE (reference sequence). V was clipped by 3 bases and J by 0 bases, with 9 bases between them. The CDR3 is 14 residues long. CDR3 nucleotides: TGTGCCAGCAGCTGGCGTTCACACCAAGAGACCCAGTACTTC. This gives the protein CASSWRSHQETQYF.

This clone was seen a few times. The V gene is TRBV9, the J gene TRBJ2-3; D not certain. Trimming cost V 0 bases and J 4 bases, with 6 bases left between them. Germline V gene lookup returns CDR1 SGDLS and CDR2 YYNGEE. CDR3 length: 13 residues. As DNA, the CDR3 is TGTGCCAGCAGCGTAGAAATCCCAGATACGCAGTATTTT. Protein product: CASSVEIPDTQYF. Filled out from reference TRBV9 and TRBJ2-3, the complete variable domain reads DSGVTQTPKHLITATGQRVTLRCSPRSGDLSVYWYQQSLDQGLQFLIQYYNGEERAKGNILERFSAQQFPDLHSELNLSSLELGDSALYFCASSVEIPDTQYFGPGTRLTVL.

The J gene is TRBJ2-7, the V gene TRBV29-1; 9 bases align to TRBD1. V trimming: 0 bases; J trimming: 2 bases; junction bases outside the gene matches: 5. The germline V gene has CDR1 SQVTM and CDR2 ANQGSEA. This CDR3 is built from 15 residues. This chain's CDR3 is CSVEDWGTGTYEQYF. Here the CDR3 DNA reads TGCAGCGTTGAAGATTGGGGGACAGGGACCTACGAGCAGTACTTC.

The rearrangement joins TRBV9 to TRBJ1-1, with D perhaps TRBD1 (6 bases). V dropped 0 bases and J dropped 4 bases, with 13 bases sitting between them. Germline CDR1 reads SGDLS; CDR2 reads YYNGEE. CDR3 length equals 15 residues. The chain's CDR3 is CASSVGGGGGTEAFF. DNA of the CDR3: TGTGCCAGCAGCGTAGGTGGGGGGGGCGGCACTGAAGCTTTCTTT. The variable domain in full, completed from reference TRBV9 and TRBJ1-1, reads DSGVTQTPKHLITATGQRVTLRCSPRSGDLSVYWYQQSLDQGLQFLIQYYNGEERAKGNILERFSAQQFPDLHSELNLSSLELGDSALYFCASSVGGGGGTEAFFGQGTRLTVV.